This entry lists 16 T cell receptor beta chains sequenced from one sample in a study of shared clonotypes between healthy human individuals. Profiled with immunoSEQ multiplex PCR; TCRdb holds only in-frame clones, not every one. This sample yields 550,000 to 850,000 clones, of which approximately 77% are seen a single time; approximately 1.7% belongs to the top ten. The sample comprised memory CD4+ T cells sorted from blood. Subset reported: CD45RA-negative fraction. Receptors were obtained from a woman aged 25-40 years in good health.

The chain employs TRBV28 and TRBJ1-5; D gene uncertain. Between the trimmed V and J ends, which lost 8 bases and 9 bases, there was a span of 14 bases. This CDR3 spans 12 amino acids. Germline CDR1 is MDHEN and CDR2 is SYDVKM. The chain's CDR3 is CASAVDAWPQHF. For the CDR3, the DNA is TGTGCCAGCGCCGTGGATGCTTGGCCCCAGCATTTT.

The J gene is TRBJ1-5, the V gene TRBV7-9; possibly TRBD1 for D (6 bases). Germline lookup yields CDR1 SEHNR and CDR2 FQNEAQ (reference sequence). The CDR3 extends over 18 amino acids. Trimming left V 6 bases short and J 1 base short, with 22 bases between. The CDR3 sequence: CASSAGAGALLSNQPQHF. In DNA form, the CDR3 reads TGTGCCAGCAGTGCAGGGGCAGGGGCTCTTCTCAGCAATCAGCCCCAGCATTTT.

This rearrangement joins TRBV28 to TRBJ2-1, with 10 bases lining up with TRBD2. Looked up from germline, CDR1 is MDHEN and CDR2 is SYDVKM. CDR3 length: 17 amino acids. Germline trimming cut 2 bases from V and 7 bases from J; bases unmatched to any gene: 11. CDR3 DNA: TGTGCCAGCAGTTTACGGGGGAGCGGGAGGGCCCCAAATGAGCAGTTCTTC. The encoded protein is CASSLRGSGRAPNEQFF.

This rearrangement joins TRBV28 to TRBJ2-7; a weak D match, TRBD1 (7 bases). V lost 4 bases and J 2 bases, leaving 18 bases between the germline ends. This CDR3 contains 16 residues. Germline loops: CDR1 MDHEN, CDR2 SYDVKM. CDR3 DNA sequence: TGTGCCAGCAGTTCAGGGGGACGGAGGGGGACCTACGAGCAGTACTTC. Its protein is CASSSGGRRGTYEQYF.

J is TRBJ1-3 and V is TRBV6-5, with a possible D match to TRBD1 (6 bases). Germline lookup yields CDR1 MNHEY and CDR2 SVGAGI. The V end was cut by 2 bases, the J end by 4 bases, with 12 bases between. The CDR3 runs 15 residues. Written as DNA, the CDR3 is TGTGCCAGCAGTTACCGTACAGGGCGGGGAAACACCATATATTTT. Its protein is CASSYRTGRGNTIYF.

The chain recombines TRBV6-1 with TRBJ2-6; no reliable D call. The germline V gene encodes CDR1 MNHNS and CDR2 SASEGT. The CDR3 length is 15 residues. V was cut by 1 base and J by 0 bases, with 4 bases left in between. CDR3 nucleotide sequence: TGTGCCAGCAGTGAAGGAAGCTCTGGGGCCAACGTCCTGACTTTC. Residues: CASSEGSSGANVLTF.

This clone was observed once. For the CDR3, the DNA is TGTGCCAGCAGCTCGGGACTAGCGGGAGGGGATACGCAGTATTTT. Translating gives CASSSGLAGGDTQYF. J is TRBJ2-3 and V is TRBV7-7; 16 bases are shared with TRBD2. Germline lookup yields CDR1 SSHAT and CDR2 FNYEAQ (reference sequence). The CDR3 has 15 amino acids. J lost 6 bases, V lost 4 bases, and 1 base had no gene match.

The V and J genes are TRBV11-2 and TRBJ2-7; D is unresolved. CDR3 size: 12 residues. Germline V gene data show CDR1 as SGHAT and CDR2 as FQNNGV. The V and J ends lost 2 bases and 2 bases respectively, with 4 bases between them. The CDR3 reads CASSLSPYEQYF. The CDR3 DNA reads as TGTGCCAGCAGCTTATCTCCCTACGAGCAGTACTTC.

The chain is built from TRBV6-5 and TRBJ1-5, with TRBD1 as a possible D gene (6 bases). V was cut by 5 bases and J by 0 bases, with 11 bases left in between. Germline V gene lookup returns CDR1 MNHEY and CDR2 SVGAGI. The CDR3 totals 15 residues. The CDR3 DNA is TGTGCCAGCAGTAGGGACACGTTTAGCAATCAGCCCCAGCATTTT. It codes for CASSRDTFSNQPQHF.

The sample holds one count of this clone. The genes are TRBV28 and TRBJ2-1, with 7 bases lining up with TRBD1. Trimming took 5 bases from V and 9 from J; bases not matched to a gene: 10. In germline, CDR1 is MDHEN, CDR2 SYDVKM. There are 14 residues in the CDR3. The CDR3 reads CASSPGQNYREQFF. The DNA of the CDR3 is TGTGCCAGCAGTCCGGGACAGAACTATCGTGAGCAGTTCTTC.

The chain joins TRBV13 to TRBJ2-3, with TRBD2 matching 10 bases. Germline V CDR1 and CDR2: PRHDT, FYEKMQ (reference sequence). Trimming removed 3 bases from V and 6 bases from J; junction bases left unmatched: 6. This CDR3 region has 15 residues. CDR3 DNA: TGTGCCAGCAGCTTGCGACTAGCGGGCCCGGATACGCAGTATTTT. It specifies CASSLRLAGPDTQYF.

The chain employs TRBV19 and TRBJ2-7, with 7 bases identical to TRBD1. The V segment lost 6 bases and the J segment 4 bases; nucleotides outside the gene matches: 3. CDR1 LNHDA and CDR2 SQIVND come from the germline V gene (reference sequence). The CDR3 loop spans 12 amino acids. The CDR3, as DNA: TGTGCCAGTAGCAAGACAGGGTACGAGCAGTACTTC. This codes for CASSKTGYEQYF.

The chain is built from TRBV6-6 and TRBJ2-3; D gene uncertain. V was cut by 5 bases and J by 2 bases, with 5 bases left in between. Germline V gives CDR1 MNHNY, CDR2 SVGAGI (reference sequence). The CDR3 contains 12 residues. CDR3 amino acids: CASSPPTDTQYF. CDR3 nucleotide sequence: TGTGCCAGCAGTCCCCCCACAGATACGCAGTATTTT.

In regard to this clone: The sample contains more than one DNA sequence encoding this CDR3. The V and J genes are TRBV2 and TRBJ2-7; 7 positions match TRBD1. This CDR3 has 12 amino acids. The trim removed 6 bases at V and 5 bases at J, leaving 4 bases unmatched. Germline values: CDR1 SNHLY, CDR2 FYNNEI. CDR3 sequence: CASRGQGDEQYF. The CDR3 nucleotides read TGTGCCAGCAGGGGGCAGGGGGACGAGCAGTACTTC.

J is TRBJ1-2 and V is TRBV25-1; 8 bases map to TRBD1. The length of the CDR3 is 15 residues. The germline CDR1 and CDR2 sequences are MGHDK and SYGVNS. V trimming: 4 bases; J trimming: 6 bases; junction bases outside the gene matches: 10. CDR3 sequence: CASSGWTGKEDGYTF. CDR3 DNA sequence: TGTGCCAGCAGTGGTTGGACAGGGAAAGAGGATGGCTACACCTTC.

The sample holds a few counts of this clone. The CDR3 protein is CASNDGGGAFF. As DNA, the CDR3 is TGTGCCAGCAACGATGGGGGGGGAGCTTTCTTT. The chain employs TRBV6-6 and TRBJ1-1; the D gene is possibly TRBD1 (5 bases). Trimming cost V 7 bases and J 10 bases, with 13 bases left between them. There are 11 residues in the CDR3. Germline lookup yields CDR1 MNHNY and CDR2 SVGAGI (reference sequence).